Listed here are 11 T cell receptor beta chains from one sample, sequenced in a study of identical twins. A single record per CDR3 protein comes from TCRdb applying MiXCR to the 5' RACE reads. The sample holds about 720,000 distinct CDR3 sequences, 8% to 9% seen once. These data were likewise used in another study, on yellow fever vaccine responses in identical twins.

Material: PBMCs. Receptors originate from a woman aged 18 to 35 in good health.

This clonotype appeared many times. J is TRBJ2-7 and V is TRBV20-1; 7 bases fit TRBD2. From germline, CDR1 is DFQATT and CDR2 SNEGSKA (reference sequence). The CDR3 is 13 residues long. V shed 5 bases and J 3 bases; nucleotides not matched to a gene: 7. The CDR3 sequence: CSAPTSTHYEQYF. DNA for the CDR3: TGCAGTGCTCCGACTAGCACCCACTACGAGCAGTACTTC.

J is TRBJ1-1 and V is TRBV7-2; tentatively, D is TRBD1 (5 bases). The CDR3 is made up of 12 amino acids. Germline lookup yields CDR1 SGHTA and CDR2 FQGNSA. Trimming removed 8 bases at V and 8 bases at J, with 15 bases between. The CDR3 loop reads CASRTRGAEAFF. CDR3 nucleotides: TGTGCCAGCCGCACCCGAGGGGCGGAAGCTTTCTTT.

This clonotype was seen at least ten times. The chain uses TRBV25-1 and TRBJ2-3, with D uncertain. Germline CDR1 is MGHDK and CDR2 is SYGVNS. The V and J ends lost 3 bases and 9 bases respectively, with 10 bases between them. This CDR3 region has 12 residues. The DNA for the CDR3 is TGTGCCAGCAGTGATCTTAGACACACGCAGTATTTT. Encoded protein: CASSDLRHTQYF.

At least ten counts were recorded for this clonotype. The chain is built from TRBV29-1 and TRBJ2-3; 12 nucleotides agree with TRBD2. The CDR3 sequence is 20 residues long. The V segment lost 7 bases and the J segment 3 bases; nucleotides outside the gene matches: 23. The germline V gene encodes CDR1 SQVTM and CDR2 ANQGSEA. CDR3 nucleotides: TGCAGCGCTAGAGCCCCTTTGGTCGATCCTAGCGGGAGGGGGACAGATACGCAGTATTTT. Its protein is CSARAPLVDPSGRGTDTQYF.

This clonotype was detected a few times. The V gene is TRBV28, the J gene TRBJ2-1; 9 positions match TRBD1. V lost 3 bases and J lost 7; bases outside the gene matches: 7. This CDR3 region has 15 residues. Germline assignment: CDR1 MDHEN and CDR2 SYDVKM. The CDR3 loop is CASSLGQGVLNEQFF. CDR3 DNA: TGTGCCAGCAGTTTGGGACAGGGAGTACTGAATGAGCAGTTCTTC. The entire variable domain, with the rest obtained from reference TRBV28 and TRBJ2-1, is as follows: DVKVTQSSRYLVKRTGEKVFLECVQDMDHENMFWYRQDPGLGLRLIYFSYDVKMKEKGDIPEGYSVSREKKERFSLILESASTNQTSMYLCASSLGQGVLNEQFFGPGTRLTVL.

This sequence joins TRBV2 and TRBJ2-3; 7 bases line up with TRBD2. This CDR3 is built from 15 residues. V dropped 7 bases and J dropped 4; count of bases not matched to a gene: 11. In germline, CDR1 is SNHLY, CDR2 FYNNEI. CDR3 bases: TGTGCCAGCATAGTAGGGACTACCCCCCCAGATACGCAGTATTTT. Amino acids: CASIVGTTPPDTQYF.

In its sample, this clonotype was seen once. This sequence joins TRBV25-1 and TRBJ2-7, with 7 nucleotides matching TRBD2. Losses at the gene ends were 5 bases for V and 4 bases for J; bases not matched to a gene: 11. Germline CDR1 is MGHDK and CDR2 is SYGVNS. The CDR3 length is 15 residues. The CDR3 protein is CASSPAGDPVYEQYF. CDR3 DNA: TGTGCCAGCAGTCCCGCGGGGGACCCTGTATACGAGCAGTACTTC.

This clonotype occurred a few times. The rearrangement uses TRBV20-1 and TRBJ2-2; D call uncertain. Trimming took 1 base from V and 1 from J, leaving 13 bases between them. This CDR3 is built from 16 residues. Per the germline V gene, CDR1 is DFQATT and CDR2 is SNEGSKA (reference sequence). In DNA form, the CDR3 reads TGCAGTGCTAGAGCCCGGGCAGGCCTGAACACCGGGGAGCTGTTTTTT. Its protein is CSARARAGLNTGELFF.

V and J are TRBV24-1 and TRBJ1-5, with D tentatively TRBD1 (6 bases). Trimming cost V 5 bases and J 1 base, with 8 bases left between them. Germline V gene lookup returns CDR1 KGHDR and CDR2 SFDVKD. The CDR3 spans 14 residues. Written as DNA, the CDR3 is TGTGCCACCAGTGCTAGGGGGAGCAATCAGCCCCAGCATTTT. Translated, it gives CATSARGSNQPQHF.

This clonotype showed up just a few times. V is TRBV11-2 and J is TRBJ2-3; 7 nucleotides match TRBD2. Trimming cost V 4 bases and J 6 bases; bases outside gene matches: 7. The CDR3 runs 14 residues. Germline CDR1 and CDR2: SGHAT and FQNNGV. In DNA form, the CDR3 reads TGTGCCAGCAGCTGGGAGACTAGCCACGATACGCAGTATTTT. Translating it yields CASSWETSHDTQYF.

The chain combines TRBV5-8 with TRBJ2-1; TRBD2 might be the D (5 bases). The CDR3 is 14 amino acids. Germline lookup yields CDR1 SGHTS and CDR2 YDEGEE. The germline V and J ends were trimmed by 9 bases and 7 bases, with 20 bases remaining between them. The CDR3 DNA reads TGTGCCATGGGCCTCGGACTTCCCGGTAATGAGCAGTTCTTC. This translates into CAMGLGLPGNEQFF.